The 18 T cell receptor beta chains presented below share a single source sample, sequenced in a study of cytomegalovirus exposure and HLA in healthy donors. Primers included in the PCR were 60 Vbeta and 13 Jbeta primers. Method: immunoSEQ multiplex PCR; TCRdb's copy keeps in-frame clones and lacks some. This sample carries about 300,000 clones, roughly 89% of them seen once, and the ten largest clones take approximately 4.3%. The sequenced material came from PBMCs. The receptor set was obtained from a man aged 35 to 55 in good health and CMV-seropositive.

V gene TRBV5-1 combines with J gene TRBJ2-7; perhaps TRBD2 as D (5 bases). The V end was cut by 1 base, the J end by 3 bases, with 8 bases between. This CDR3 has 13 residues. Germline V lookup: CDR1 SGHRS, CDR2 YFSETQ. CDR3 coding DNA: TGCGCCAGCAGCTTGAGCGGAGTCTACGAGCAGTACTTC. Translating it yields CASSLSGVYEQYF.

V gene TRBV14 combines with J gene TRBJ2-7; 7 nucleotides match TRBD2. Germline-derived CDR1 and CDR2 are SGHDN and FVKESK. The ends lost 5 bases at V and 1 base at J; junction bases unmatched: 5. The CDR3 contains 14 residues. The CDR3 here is CASSWRLASYEQYF. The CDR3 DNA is TGTGCCAGCAGCTGGAGACTAGCATCCTACGAGCAGTACTTC.

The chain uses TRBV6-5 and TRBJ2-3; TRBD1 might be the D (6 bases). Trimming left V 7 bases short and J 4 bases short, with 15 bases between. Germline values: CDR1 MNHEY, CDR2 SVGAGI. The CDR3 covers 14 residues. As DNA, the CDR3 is TGTGCCAGCACCCAAGTGGGGGCTGCAGATACGCAGTATTTT. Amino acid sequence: CASTQVGAADTQYF.

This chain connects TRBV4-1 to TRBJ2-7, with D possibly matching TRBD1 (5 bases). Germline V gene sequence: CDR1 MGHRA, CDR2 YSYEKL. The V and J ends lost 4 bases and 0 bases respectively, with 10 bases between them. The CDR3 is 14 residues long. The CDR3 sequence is CASSPIGVSYEQYF. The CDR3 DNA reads TGCGCCAGCAGCCCCATAGGGGTCTCCTACGAGCAGTACTTC.

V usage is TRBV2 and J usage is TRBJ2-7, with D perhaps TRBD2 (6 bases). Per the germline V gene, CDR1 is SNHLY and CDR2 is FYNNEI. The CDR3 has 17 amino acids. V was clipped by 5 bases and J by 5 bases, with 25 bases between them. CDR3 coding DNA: TGTGCCAGCAGTCCGCTCCCGAAAACTAGCCCGTCCCACGAGCAGTACTTC. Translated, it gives CASSPLPKTSPSHEQYF.

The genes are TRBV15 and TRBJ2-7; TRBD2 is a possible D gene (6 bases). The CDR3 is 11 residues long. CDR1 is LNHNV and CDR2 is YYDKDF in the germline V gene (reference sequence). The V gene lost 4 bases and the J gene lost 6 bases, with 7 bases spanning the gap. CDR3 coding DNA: TGTGCCACCAGCATCGGGGGCGAGCAGTACTTC. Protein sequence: CATSIGGEQYF.

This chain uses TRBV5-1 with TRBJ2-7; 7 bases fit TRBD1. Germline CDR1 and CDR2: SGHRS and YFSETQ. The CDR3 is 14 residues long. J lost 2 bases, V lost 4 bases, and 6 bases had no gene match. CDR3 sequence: CASSPGQIAYEQYF. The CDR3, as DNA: TGCGCCAGCAGCCCGGGACAGATAGCCTACGAGCAGTACTTC.

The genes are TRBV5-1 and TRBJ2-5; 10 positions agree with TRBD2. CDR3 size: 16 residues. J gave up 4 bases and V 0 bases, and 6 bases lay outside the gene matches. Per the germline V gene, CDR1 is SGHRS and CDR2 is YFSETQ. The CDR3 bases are TGCGCCAGCAGCTTGGGGCTAGCGGGAGTGGGAGAGACCCAGTACTTC. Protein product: CASSLGLAGVGETQYF.

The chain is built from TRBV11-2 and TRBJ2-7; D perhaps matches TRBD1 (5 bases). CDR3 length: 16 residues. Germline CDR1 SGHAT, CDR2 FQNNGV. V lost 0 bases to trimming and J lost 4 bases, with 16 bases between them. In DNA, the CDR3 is TGTGCCAGCAGCTTAGACAGGGCCGGTTTTGGGTACGAGCAGTACTTC. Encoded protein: CASSLDRAGFGYEQYF.

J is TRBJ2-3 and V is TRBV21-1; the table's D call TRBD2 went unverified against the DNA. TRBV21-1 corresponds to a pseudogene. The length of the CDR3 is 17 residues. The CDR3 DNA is TGTGCCAGCAGCAGCCCTGTTAGCGGGAGCAGGGCAGATACGCAGTATTTT. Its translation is CASSSPVSGSRADTQYF.

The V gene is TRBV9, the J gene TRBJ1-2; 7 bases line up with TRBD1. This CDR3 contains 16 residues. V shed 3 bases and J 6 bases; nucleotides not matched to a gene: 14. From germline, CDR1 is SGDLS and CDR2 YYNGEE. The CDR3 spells CASSDHPTGARDGYTF. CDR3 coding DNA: TGTGCCAGCAGCGACCACCCTACAGGGGCTAGGGATGGCTACACCTTC.

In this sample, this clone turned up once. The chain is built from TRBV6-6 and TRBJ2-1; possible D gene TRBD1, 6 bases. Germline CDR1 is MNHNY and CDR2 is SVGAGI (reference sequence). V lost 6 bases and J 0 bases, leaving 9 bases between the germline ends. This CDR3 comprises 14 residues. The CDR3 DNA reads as TGTGCCAGCAGCCCGGACAGCTCCTACAATGAGCAGTTCTTC. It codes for CASSPDSSYNEQFF.

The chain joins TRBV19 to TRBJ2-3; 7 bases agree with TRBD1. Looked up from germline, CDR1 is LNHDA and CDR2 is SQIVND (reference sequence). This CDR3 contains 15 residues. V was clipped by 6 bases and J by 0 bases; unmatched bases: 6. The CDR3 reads CASSTGTVSTDTQYF. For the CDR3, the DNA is TGTGCCAGTAGCACCGGGACAGTTAGCACAGATACGCAGTATTTT. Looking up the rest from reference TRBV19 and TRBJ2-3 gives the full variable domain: DGGITQSPKYLFRKEGQNVTLSCEQNLNHDAMYWYRQDPGQGLRLIYYSQIVNDFQKGDIAEGYSVSREKKESFPLTVTSAQKNPTAFYLCASSTGTVSTDTQYFGPGTRLTVL.

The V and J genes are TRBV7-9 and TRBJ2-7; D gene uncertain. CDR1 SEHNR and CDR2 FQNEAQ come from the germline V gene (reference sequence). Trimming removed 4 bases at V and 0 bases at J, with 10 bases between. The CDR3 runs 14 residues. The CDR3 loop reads CASSSAESSYEQYF. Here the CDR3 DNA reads TGTGCCAGCAGCTCAGCAGAGAGCTCCTACGAGCAGTACTTC.

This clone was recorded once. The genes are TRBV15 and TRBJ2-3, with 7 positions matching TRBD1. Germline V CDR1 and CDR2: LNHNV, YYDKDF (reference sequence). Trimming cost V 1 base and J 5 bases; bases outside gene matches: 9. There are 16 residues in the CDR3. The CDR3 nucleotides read TGTGCCACCAGCAGAGTTGGTGTACAGGGGAAAGATACGCAGTATTTT. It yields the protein CATSRVGVQGKDTQYF.

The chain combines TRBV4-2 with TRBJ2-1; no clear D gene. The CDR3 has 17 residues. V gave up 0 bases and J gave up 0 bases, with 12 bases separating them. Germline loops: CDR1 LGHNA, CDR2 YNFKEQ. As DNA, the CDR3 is TGTGCCAGCAGCCAAGAAAAAAGCGCAAGCTCCTACAATGAGCAGTTCTTC. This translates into CASSQEKSASSYNEQFF.

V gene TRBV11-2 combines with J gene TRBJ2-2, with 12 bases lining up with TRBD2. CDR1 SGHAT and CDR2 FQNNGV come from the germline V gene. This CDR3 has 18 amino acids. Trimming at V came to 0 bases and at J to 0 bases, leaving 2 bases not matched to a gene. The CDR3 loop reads CASSLEGLAGSNTGELFF. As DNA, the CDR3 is TGTGCCAGCAGCTTAGAAGGACTAGCGGGGTCGAACACCGGGGAGCTGTTTTTT. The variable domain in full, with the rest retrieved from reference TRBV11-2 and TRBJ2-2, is EAGVAQSPRYKIIEKRQSVAFWCNPISGHATLYWYQQILGQGPKLLIQFQNNGVVDDSQLPKDRFSAERLKGVDSTLKIQPAKLEDSAVYLCASSLEGLAGSNTGELFFGEGSRLTVL.

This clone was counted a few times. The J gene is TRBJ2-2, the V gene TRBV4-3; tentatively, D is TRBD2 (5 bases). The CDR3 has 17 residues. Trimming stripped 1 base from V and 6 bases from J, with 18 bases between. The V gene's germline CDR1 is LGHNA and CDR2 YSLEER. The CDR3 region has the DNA TGCGCCAGCAGCCAAGGGGGAGCGGATCGCCTCTCCGGGGAGCTGTTTTTT. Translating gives CASSQGGADRLSGELFF.